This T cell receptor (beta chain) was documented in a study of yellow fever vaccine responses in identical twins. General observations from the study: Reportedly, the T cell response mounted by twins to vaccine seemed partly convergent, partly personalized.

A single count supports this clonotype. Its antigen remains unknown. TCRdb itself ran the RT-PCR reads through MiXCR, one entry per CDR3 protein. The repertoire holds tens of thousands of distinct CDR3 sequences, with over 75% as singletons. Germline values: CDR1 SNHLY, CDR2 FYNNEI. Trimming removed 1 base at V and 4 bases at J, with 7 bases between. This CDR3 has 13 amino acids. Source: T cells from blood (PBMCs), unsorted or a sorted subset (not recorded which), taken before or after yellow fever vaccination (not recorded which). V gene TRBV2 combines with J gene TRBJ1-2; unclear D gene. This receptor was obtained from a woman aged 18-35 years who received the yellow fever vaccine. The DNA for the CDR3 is TGTGCCAGCAGTGAAGAGGCGGGCTATGGCTACACCTTC. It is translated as CASSEEAGYGYTF. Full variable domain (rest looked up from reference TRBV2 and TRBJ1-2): EPEVTQTPSHQVTQMGQEVILRCVPISNHLYFYWYRQILGQKVEFLVSFYNNEISEKSEIFDDQFSVERPDGSNFTLKIRSTKLEDSAMYFCASSEEAGYGYTFGSGTRLTVV.